Shown below are 27 T cell receptor beta chains from a single sample sequenced in a study of STAT5B mutations in CD4+ large granular lymphocyte leukemia. Libraries were prepared by immunoSEQ multiplex PCR; TCRdb keeps only in-frame clonotypes and omits some of them. Among tens of thousands of clones, more than 70% were seen once, and the ten largest hold more than 0.95%. The sequencing sample was made of CD4+ T cells from blood buffy coats. Every receptor here comes from a human donor in good health.

The chain uses TRBV28 and TRBJ1-1; tentatively, D is TRBD1 (5 bases). The CDR3 loop spans 12 amino acids. Germline V gene lookup returns CDR1 MDHEN and CDR2 SYDVKM. V gave up 9 bases and J gave up 3 bases, with 11 bases separating them. The CDR3 is CASWGGDTEAFF. The CDR3 coding sequence is TGTGCCAGTTGGGGGGGGGACACTGAAGCTTTCTTT. The full variable domain, with the rest looked up from reference TRBV28 and TRBJ1-1, is DVKVTQSSRYLVKRTGEKVFLECVQDMDHENMFWYRQDPGLGLRLIYFSYDVKMKEKGDIPEGYSVSREKKERFSLILESASTNQTSMYLCASWGGDTEAFFGQGTRLTVV.

This rearrangement joins TRBV6-5 to TRBJ1-3, with 7 bases aligning to TRBD1. There are 16 residues in the CDR3. V was pared by 0 bases and J by 0 bases, with 2 bases of the junction left unmatched. Germline CDR1 MNHEY, CDR2 SVGAGI. The CDR3 sequence: CASSYSGQFSGNTIYF. For the CDR3, the DNA is TGTGCCAGCAGTTACTCGGGACAGTTCTCTGGAAACACCATATATTTT.

The chain employs TRBV18 and TRBJ2-7; 8 positions match TRBD2. J lost 3 bases, V lost 1 base, and 8 bases had no gene match. This CDR3 contains 16 residues. Per germline, CDR1 KGHSH and CDR2 LQKENI. The CDR3: CASSPLQSGGFYEQYF. CDR3 DNA sequence: TGTGCCAGCTCACCACTCCAGAGCGGGGGTTTCTACGAGCAGTACTTC.

The rearrangement uses TRBV5-5 and TRBJ1-5; a weak D match, TRBD1 (6 bases). Trimming removed 1 base at V and 4 bases at J, with 15 bases between. Per the germline V gene, CDR1 is SGHKS and CDR2 is YYEKEE (reference sequence). The CDR3 has 16 residues. This CDR3 reads CASSLLEGGTNQPQHF. CDR3 bases: TGTGCCAGCAGCTTGCTTGAGGGGGGAACAAATCAGCCCCAGCATTTT.

The V gene is TRBV6-5, the J gene TRBJ2-7; 8 bases match TRBD1. Germline assignment: CDR1 MNHEY and CDR2 SVGAGI. Trimming cost V 4 bases and J 6 bases; bases outside gene matches: 8. The CDR3 sequence is 14 residues long. The CDR3 bases are TGTGCCAGCAGTTCCTGGACAGGGAACGGCGAGCAGTACTTC. It is translated as CASSSWTGNGEQYF.

This clone was seen a handful of times. This chain connects TRBV18 to TRBJ2-2; 9 positions match TRBD1. Losses at the gene ends were 6 bases for V and 6 bases for J; bases not matched to a gene: 5. The CDR3 runs to 14 residues. Germline CDR1 is KGHSH and CDR2 is LQKENI. The CDR3 DNA is TGTGCCAGCTCGCACAGGGGGCTGGCCGGGGAGCTGTTTTTT. Residues: CASSHRGLAGELFF.

J is TRBJ2-1 and V is TRBV6-5, with TRBD2 matching 8 bases. The CDR3 sequence is 16 residues long. With V trimmed by 0 bases and J by 1 base, 2 bases remained unmatched. The V gene's germline CDR1 is MNHEY and CDR2 SVGAGI. The CDR3 sequence is CASSYSSGGSYNEQFF. In DNA, the CDR3 is TGTGCCAGCAGTTACTCCAGCGGGGGTTCCTACAATGAGCAGTTCTTC.

A single count supports this clone. The rearrangement uses TRBV6-6 and TRBJ1-5; maybe TRBD1 (5 bases). The CDR3 contains 15 residues. V was trimmed by 0 bases and J by 4 bases, leaving 10 bases between them. Per the germline V gene, CDR1 is MNHNY and CDR2 is SVGAGI (reference sequence). CDR3 bases: TGTGCCAGCAGTTACTCAGGGGTTACGAATCAGCCCCAGCATTTT. Encoded protein: CASSYSGVTNQPQHF.

V gene TRBV6-4 combines with J gene TRBJ2-1; 11 nucleotides agree with TRBD2. Unmatched junction bases numbered 9, after V lost 6 bases and J lost 8 bases. Germline assignment: CDR1 MRHNA and CDR2 SNTAGT. The CDR3 runs 15 residues. This CDR3 is CASSERLAGTYEQFF. In DNA form, the CDR3 reads TGTGCCAGCAGCGAACGACTAGCGGGGACTTATGAGCAGTTCTTC.

The genes are TRBV4-1 and TRBJ2-6, with D possibly being TRBD2 (5 bases). CDR1 MGHRA and CDR2 YSYEKL come from the germline V gene. Between the trimmed V and J ends, which lost 1 base and 0 bases, there was a span of 13 bases. The CDR3 runs to 18 residues. The CDR3 DNA follows: TGCGCCAGCAGCCAAGTGCGTCGGGGTTCCTCTGGGGCCAACGTCCTGACTTTC. Translation gives CASSQVRRGSSGANVLTF.

The table lists this clone with a count of one. The chain employs TRBV18 and TRBJ2-3; TRBD1 might be the D (6 bases). Germline V gene data show CDR1 as KGHSH and CDR2 as LQKENI. Trimming stripped 5 bases from V and 0 bases from J, with 9 bases between. CDR3 size: 14 residues. Here the CDR3 reads CASSSQGSTDTQYF. CDR3 sequence (DNA): TGTGCCAGCTCATCACAGGGTAGCACAGATACGCAGTATTTT.

This sequence joins TRBV18 and TRBJ1-6, with D perhaps matching TRBD1 (5 bases). V lost 6 bases and J lost 0, with 12 bases in between. The CDR3 contains 16 residues. CDR1 is KGHSH and CDR2 is LQKENI in the germline V gene. The CDR3 region is CASSTGPSSYNSPLHF. CDR3 coding DNA: TGTGCCAGCTCTACAGGACCGAGCTCCTATAATTCACCCCTCCACTTT.

This clone was seen more than once but under ten times. J is TRBJ1-2 and V is TRBV6-6; D remains unclear. Per germline, CDR1 MNHNY and CDR2 SVGAGI (reference sequence). CDR3 length: 12 amino acids. Trimming removed 6 bases from V and 7 bases from J, with 12 bases in between. The CDR3 is CASSPTGPGYTF. The CDR3 DNA reads as TGTGCCAGCAGCCCCACTGGGCCTGGCTACACCTTC.

V usage is TRBV7-3 and J usage is TRBJ1-2, with D unresolved. The CDR3 runs 13 residues. Germline lookup yields CDR1 SGHTA and CDR2 FQGTGA. Trimming took 2 bases from V and 6 from J, leaving 10 bases between them. The CDR3, as DNA: TGTGCCAGCAGCTTACCCGGACGGGATGGCTACACCTTC. It codes for CASSLPGRDGYTF. Supplemented by reference TRBV7-3 and TRBJ1-2, the full variable domain reads GAGVSQTPSNKVTEKGKYVELRCDPISGHTALYWYRQSLGQGPEFLIYFQGTGAADDSGLPNDRFFAVRPEGSVSTLKIQRTERGDSAVYLCASSLPGRDGYTFGSGTRLTVV.

CDR3 loop: CASSVSGTRRKTQYF. For the CDR3, the DNA is TGTGCCAGCAGCGTCTCCGGGACAAGAAGGAAGACCCAGTACTTC. The genes are TRBV6-1 and TRBJ2-5; D is perhaps TRBD1 (6 bases). Germline V gene lookup returns CDR1 MNHNS and CDR2 SASEGT. Trimming removed 6 bases at V and 6 bases at J, with 20 bases between. The CDR3 consists of 15 residues.

The rearrangement uses TRBV7-6 and TRBJ2-2; D not resolved. CDR3 length equals 14 residues. Germline V gene sequence: CDR1 SGHVS, CDR2 FNYEAQ. The germline V and J ends were trimmed by 5 bases and 6 bases, with 13 bases remaining between them. CDR3 residues: CASSRRSVAGELFF. CDR3 coding DNA: TGTGCCAGCAGCCGCCGTTCGGTGGCCGGGGAGCTGTTTTTT.

The count of this clone is one. V is TRBV19 and J is TRBJ1-2; TRBD1 is a possible D gene (5 bases). The V gene's germline CDR1 is LNHDA and CDR2 SQIVND (reference sequence). This CDR3 has 14 residues. Trimming shortened V by 10 bases and J by 5 bases, and 20 bases separated the two germline ends. The CDR3 here is CATKGRGEGYGYTF. In nucleotides, the CDR3 is TGTGCCACCAAGGGGAGGGGAGAGGGGTATGGCTACACCTTC.

The chain joins TRBV6-5 to TRBJ1-2; 7 bases line up with TRBD1. V was pared by 0 bases and J by 4 bases, with 5 bases of the junction left unmatched. Germline V gene data show CDR1 as MNHEY and CDR2 as SVGAGI. The CDR3 has 15 residues. Here the CDR3 reads CASSYSTRQGYGYTF. The CDR3 DNA reads TGTGCCAGCAGTTACTCGACACGACAGGGCTATGGCTACACCTTC.

This sequence joins TRBV7-8 and TRBJ1-4; D may be TRBD1 (5 bases). The germline V gene encodes CDR1 SGHVS and CDR2 FQNEAQ. The CDR3 has 13 residues. Trimming left V 1 base short and J 7 bases short, with 7 bases between. CDR3: CASSLGQLEKLFF. As DNA, the CDR3 is TGTGCCAGCAGCTTAGGACAGCTTGAAAAACTGTTTTTT.

This chain joins TRBV5-5 and TRBJ2-3; possible D gene TRBD1, 6 bases. This CDR3 is built from 15 residues. Per germline, CDR1 SGHKS and CDR2 YYEKEE (reference sequence). V was cut by 5 bases and J by 3 bases, with 16 bases left in between. The CDR3 sequence: CASRDSAWRTDTQYF. CDR3 coding DNA: TGTGCCAGCAGGGACAGTGCATGGAGAACAGATACGCAGTATTTT.

The chain links TRBV4-1 to TRBJ2-7, with D tentatively TRBD1 (6 bases). The CDR3 totals 14 residues. The germline CDR1 and CDR2 sequences are MGHRA and YSYEKL. The V and J ends lost 5 bases and 3 bases respectively, with 14 bases between them. The DNA of the CDR3 is TGCGCCAGCAGCTACCAGGGGCTTTTCTACGAGCAGTACTTC. This codes for CASSYQGLFYEQYF.

The DNA for the CDR3 is TGTGCCAGCAGCTCCCCGGCAGCGGGGGCCAACGTCCTGACTTTC. This translates into CASSSPAAGANVLTF. The rearrangement joins TRBV5-4 to TRBJ2-6; unclear D gene. V lost 3 bases and J 4 bases, leaving 11 bases between the germline ends. Germline lookup yields CDR1 SGHNT and CDR2 YYREEE (reference sequence). This CDR3 contains 15 residues.

V usage is TRBV7-2 and J usage is TRBJ1-4; no definite D call. This CDR3 has 12 residues. Trimming removed 3 bases at V and 7 bases at J, with 6 bases between. Germline V lookup: CDR1 SGHTA, CDR2 FQGNSA. The CDR3 spells CASSFMGEKLFF. The CDR3 bases are TGTGCCAGCAGCTTCATGGGTGAAAAACTGTTTTTT.

The V call is TRBV9, the J call TRBJ1-2, with D tentatively TRBD1 (5 bases). In germline, CDR1 is SGDLS, CDR2 YYNGEE. With 0 bases removed from V and 6 bases from J, the gap between germline ends came to 18 bases. The CDR3 contains 16 residues. The CDR3 region has the DNA TGTGCCAGCAGCGTAGATGGGGGGGTAAGGGTCGATGGCTACACCTTC. It codes for CASSVDGGVRVDGYTF.

Comments on this clone: One end of the junction fails to match germline, which may point to a read error. V gene TRBV7-7 combines with J gene TRBJ2-1; 8 bases match TRBD1. There are 12 residues in the CDR3. Germline-derived CDR1 and CDR2 are SSHAT and FNYEAQ (reference sequence). The CDR3 nucleotides read TGTGCCAGCAGTTTAGACAGGGGCCCCCAGTTCTTC. Residues: CASSLDRGPQFF.

CDR3 region: CASSPSVPYNEQFF. The CDR3 DNA reads TGTGCCAGCAGCCCTAGCGTCCCTTACAATGAGCAGTTCTTC. The chain employs TRBV5-4 and TRBJ2-1, with D possibly matching TRBD2 (6 bases). This CDR3 has 14 amino acids. Germline lookup yields CDR1 SGHNT and CDR2 YYREEE (reference sequence). Trimming left V 4 bases short and J 4 bases short, with 12 bases between.

This chain uses TRBV7-9 with TRBJ1-2, with D possibly TRBD1 on 5 matching bases. The germline V gene encodes CDR1 SEHNR and CDR2 FQNEAQ (reference sequence). V lost 4 bases to trimming and J lost 5 bases, with 20 bases between them. The CDR3 consists of 16 residues. The CDR3 is CASSSGGGAPGYGYTF. CDR3 sequence (DNA): TGTGCCAGCAGCTCAGGAGGAGGGGCGCCCGGTTATGGCTACACCTTC.